This note documents a single T cell receptor beta chain sequence. Its antigen is not known. This entry comes from a study of T cell repertoires in cytomegalovirus infection. Study-wide background: The public TCR beta signatures pointed to both CMV infection and matching HLA type. Findings of the study overall: Pooled public TCR beta family frequency picked out CMV carriers with the relevant HLA. HLA-C-restricted CMV clonotypes gave the most frequent clonotype in two of eight donors.

The trim removed 4 bases at V and 6 bases at J, leaving 14 bases unmatched. This CDR3 is built from 17 residues. The germline gives CDR1 KGHDR, CDR2 SFDVKD. TCRdb re-derived calls from the reads in MiXCR, one entry per CDR3 protein. This sample yields hundreds of thousands of distinct CDR3 sequences, of which around 30% are seen a single time; about 14% belongs to the top ten. Sequenced material: cultured CD8+ T cells from PBMCs, taken from culture after CMV antigen stimulation. The chain joins TRBV24-1 to TRBJ2-3; 8 positions match TRBD1. The origin of this receptor is a human donor in good health (CMV status not recorded). Some clones in this sample may be carry-over from other donors' samples. CDR3 nucleotide sequence: TGTGCCACCAGTGACCCATTCCGGGACAGGCGTGGGGATACGCAGTATTTT. This gives the protein CATSDPFRDRRGDTQYF.